This note documents a single T cell receptor beta chain sequence. Its specificity is unknown. Primers for the PCR totalled 60 Vbeta and 13 Jbeta. TCRdb's copy holds only in-frame clones and misses some; the assay was immunoSEQ multiplex PCR. The data show roughly 150,000 clones, with approximately 80% seen just once and around 6.6% held by the top ten. Looked up from germline, CDR1 is SGHDT and CDR2 is YYEEEE. The CDR3 has 14 residues. Trimming pared 2 bases from V and 5 bases from J, leaving 12 bases between. These data are taken from a study of cytomegalovirus exposure and HLA in healthy donors. Study results and limitations: An analysis was carried out at a later point. It showed that HLA-associated TCR beta chains were more clonally expanded than equally common non-associated chains. The study put roughly 160 TCR beta chains on its list as cytomegalovirus-associated.

V and J are TRBV5-6 and TRBJ2-3; D is possibly TRBD1 (6 bases). The sequence was obtained from a woman aged 45-60 years in good health and CMV-seropositive. The sequenced material came from PBMCs. DNA for the CDR3: TGTGCCAGCAGCTTAGGGGGTCACATAGATACGCAGTATTTT. The encoded protein is CASSLGGHIDTQYF.